Following are 5 T cell receptor beta chains from one sample sequenced in a study of identifying expanded T cells in peripheral blood. The assay was immunoSEQ multiplex PCR, and TCRdb's table has in-frame clones only and misses some. This sample yields roughly 86,000 clones, of which about 85% are seen a single time; approximately 4.5% belongs to the top ten. Sequencing was done on a sample of blood. These receptors were taken from a person aged 18-70 years in good health.

The chain recombines TRBV6-1 with TRBJ1-2, with D possibly being TRBD1 (6 bases). This CDR3 region has 15 residues. Germline CDR1 is MNHNS and CDR2 is SASEGT. V was clipped by 3 bases and J by 4 bases, with 15 bases between them. CDR3 nucleotides: TGTGCCAGCAGTGACCGGGGTAGGGGGATCTATGGCTACACCTTC. Translation: CASSDRGRGIYGYTF.

The chain combines TRBV6-5 with TRBJ2-5; D is possibly TRBD1 (6 bases). This CDR3 contains 14 residues. The germline CDR1 and CDR2 sequences are MNHEY and SVGAGI. V was pared by 6 bases and J by 1 base, with 12 bases between. CDR3 sequence: CASRRGQTQETQYF. The CDR3 coding sequence is TGTGCCAGCAGACGAGGACAGACCCAAGAGACCCAGTACTTC.

Only a few counts were recorded for this clone. This rearrangement joins TRBV2 to TRBJ1-2; D possibly corresponds to TRBD1 (5 bases). The germline gives CDR1 SNHLY, CDR2 FYNNEI. Deletions cut 7 bases from V and 7 bases from J, with 10 bases between. The CDR3 extends over 11 amino acids. In DNA form, the CDR3 reads TGTGCCAGCACGGGGGGTTTTGGCTACACCTTC. This codes for CASTGGFGYTF.

This clone was recorded a few times. The chain recombines TRBV7-9 with TRBJ1-6; D remains unclear. This CDR3 region has 14 residues. Germline CDR1 is SEHNR and CDR2 is FQNEAQ (reference sequence). V lost 0 bases, J lost 10 bases, and 10 bases lay in between. The CDR3 coding sequence is TGTGCCAGCAGCTTAGCTCGGATGGACTCACCCCTCCACTTT. Translating it yields CASSLARMDSPLHF. The full variable domain, rest sourced from reference TRBV7-9 and TRBJ1-6, is DTGVSQNPRHKITKRGQNVTFRCDPISEHNRLYWYRQTLGQGPEFLTYFQNEAQLEKSRLLSDRFSAERPKGSFSTLEIQRTEQGDSAMYLCASSLARMDSPLHFGNGTRLTVT.

The rearrangement links TRBV30 to TRBJ1-3; 7 positions match TRBD1. The V gene's germline CDR1 is GTSNPN and CDR2 SVGIG (reference sequence). CDR3 length: 15 amino acids. J was trimmed by 4 bases and V by 0 bases; bases with no gene match: 6. The CDR3 coding sequence is TGTGCCTGGAGTGTAGGACAGGCAGGGGGAAACACCATATATTTT. Translation: CAWSVGQAGGNTIYF.